These 30 T cell receptor beta chains came from one sample sequenced in a study of human T cells and chemical hapten exposure (dated by TCRdb to the early 2020s). The method was RACE. Sequencing took place on a NextSeq 500. In TCRdb, the public reads were trimmed at Q25 with fastp and aligned with MiXCR, with productive beta chains retained. Entries are consolidated by CDR3 protein sequence, retaining the most common genes and DNA. The sample has more than 300,000 distinct CDR3 sequences on record, roughly 5.3% of them singletons. Clones ranked in the top ten supply 2.6% of the sample. The time point label, read with the paper, signifies: pre-sensitization, week 0. This sample's treatment or condition label indicates: therapeutic diphenylcyclopropenone sensitization with weekly scalp DPC. Specimen: whole blood, collected in connection with sensitization to the hapten diphenylcyclopropenone (DPC). Receptors were obtained from a woman aged 45-65 years with alopecia areata. Some clones in this sample may be carry-over from other donors' samples.

There are many counts of this clonotype. The genes are TRBV3-1 and TRBJ2-1; TRBD2 aligns across 14 bases. With 4 bases clipped from V and 9 bases from J, the junction kept 17 bases outside the gene matches. Germline lookup yields CDR1 LGHDT and CDR2 YNNKEL (reference sequence). This CDR3 contains 19 residues. Here the CDR3 reads CASSPREGTSGRRKGEQFF. The DNA of the CDR3 is TGTGCCAGCAGCCCAAGAGAAGGGACTAGCGGGAGAAGGAAGGGTGAGCAGTTCTTC.

This clonotype came up a few times. The chain has TRBV19 and TRBJ2-1; TRBD2 matches 8 bases. Germline V lookup: CDR1 LNHDA, CDR2 SQIVND (reference sequence). The CDR3 totals 15 residues. Trimming cost V 6 bases and J 8 bases; bases outside gene matches: 12. The CDR3 region has the DNA TGTGCCAGTAGGGTCTCTGGCGGGGGGTTTGATGAGCAGTTCTTC. This gives the protein CASRVSGGGFDEQFF.

This clonotype was counted at least ten times. This rearrangement joins TRBV6-5 to TRBJ1-3; D is ambiguous. The length of the CDR3 is 13 residues. CDR1 and CDR2 (germline): MNHEY, SVGAGI. V shed 0 bases and J shed 4 bases, with 4 bases lying between them. This CDR3 is CASSYSKGNTIYF. CDR3 DNA: TGTGCCAGCAGTTACTCCAAAGGAAACACCATATATTTT.

The sample holds a few counts of this clonotype. The gene calls are TRBV6-1 and TRBJ1-2; TRBD1 aligns across 10 bases. Germline values: CDR1 MNHNS, CDR2 SASEGT. CDR3 size: 17 residues. V was pared by 6 bases and J by 2 bases, with 12 bases of the junction left unmatched. CDR3 nucleotide sequence: TGTGCCAGCAGAGACCGGGACAGGGGTGGTACGAACTATGGCTACACCTTC. Protein: CASRDRDRGGTNYGYTF.

This clonotype occurred many times. The V gene is TRBV6-6, the J gene TRBJ2-5; TRBD2 is a possible D gene (5 bases). The CDR3 consists of 13 residues. V was trimmed by 2 bases and J by 5 bases, leaving 9 bases between them. Per the germline V gene, CDR1 is MNHNY and CDR2 is SVGAGI (reference sequence). CDR3 region: CASSYGLDETQYF. In DNA form, the CDR3 reads TGTGCCAGCAGTTACGGACTTGATGAGACCCAGTACTTC.

This rearrangement joins TRBV15 to TRBJ1-1; D is undetermined. V was cut by 5 bases and J by 3 bases, with 10 bases left in between. This CDR3 has 13 amino acids. Per germline, CDR1 LNHNV and CDR2 YYDKDF (reference sequence). This CDR3 is CATSAQEDTEAFF. CDR3 DNA sequence: TGTGCCACCAGCGCTCAAGAGGACACTGAAGCTTTCTTT.

This clonotype was observed at least ten times. The chain joins TRBV2 to TRBJ1-1; D is possibly TRBD1 (5 bases). Germline CDR1 and CDR2: SNHLY and FYNNEI. This CDR3 spans 15 amino acids. Trimming cost V 2 bases and J 5 bases, with 15 bases left between them. CDR3 region: CASSELGLRGTEAFF. The CDR3, as DNA: TGTGCCAGCAGTGAATTAGGTCTAAGGGGAACTGAAGCTTTCTTT. Based on the CDR3 plus reference TRBV2 and TRBJ1-1, the full variable domain is EPEVTQTPSHQVTQMGQEVILRCVPISNHLYFYWYRQILGQKVEFLVSFYNNEISEKSEIFDDQFSVERPDGSNFTLKIRSTKLEDSAMYFCASSELGLRGTEAFFGQGTRLTVV.

Only a few counts were recorded for this clonotype. This sequence joins TRBV30 and TRBJ2-7; 11 bases agree with TRBD1. The germline CDR1 and CDR2 sequences are GTSNPN and SVGIG (reference sequence). This CDR3 contains 13 residues. The V gene end was trimmed by 4 bases and the J gene end by 5 bases; junction bases not matched to a gene: 4. The CDR3 sequence is CAWMDRGRDEQYF. For the CDR3, the DNA is TGTGCCTGGATGGACAGGGGGCGTGACGAGCAGTACTTC. Variable domain in full (rest from reference TRBV30 and TRBJ2-7): SQTIHQWPATLVQPVGSPLSLECTVEGTSNPNLYWYRQAAGRGLQLLFYSVGIGQISSEVPQNLSASRPQDRQFILSSKKLLLSDSGFYLCAWMDRGRDEQYFGPGTRLTVT.

This clonotype was seen a few times. The rearrangement joins TRBV7-6 to TRBJ2-3; weak D call: TRBD2 (6 bases). Per the germline V gene, CDR1 is SGHVS and CDR2 is FNYEAQ. This CDR3 spans 15 amino acids. Trimming removed 1 base from V and 1 base from J, with 9 bases in between. Written as DNA, the CDR3 is TGTGCCAGCAGCTTAGGCGGGATCCGCACAGATACGCAGTATTTT. Translating it yields CASSLGGIRTDTQYF. Full variable domain (remainder filled in from reference TRBV7-6 and TRBJ2-3): GAGVSQSPRYKVTKRGQDVALRCDPISGHVSLYWYRQALGQGPEFLTYFNYEAQQDKSGLPNDRFSAERPEGSISTLTIQRTEQRDSAMYRCASSLGGIRTDTQYFGPGTRLTVL.

There are a few counts of this clonotype. The chain uses TRBV4-1 and TRBJ2-1, with 8 bases lining up with TRBD2. Unmatched junction bases numbered 5, after V lost 0 bases and J lost 4 bases. CDR1 and CDR2 from the germline V gene are MGHRA and YSYEKL. This CDR3 region has 16 residues. The CDR3 is CASSQDASGFYNEQFF. CDR3 nucleotide sequence: TGCGCCAGCAGCCAAGATGCTAGCGGGTTTTACAATGAGCAGTTCTTC.

There are many counts of this clonotype. J is TRBJ2-7 and V is TRBV25-1; 7 bases align to TRBD1. The CDR3 runs to 14 residues. The V segment lost 5 bases and the J segment 6 bases; nucleotides outside the gene matches: 10. Germline V lookup: CDR1 MGHDK, CDR2 SYGVNS. For the CDR3, the DNA is TGTGCCAGCAGTTTTGGAGACAGGGTCCTCGAGCAGTACTTC. Protein product: CASSFGDRVLEQYF.

The rearrangement uses TRBV12-3 or TRBV12-4 and TRBJ1-2; possible D gene TRBD1, 5 bases. CDR3 length: 16 residues. Trimming cost V 5 bases and J 0 bases, with 16 bases left between them. The CDR3 reads CASSPGLSSANYGYTF. The DNA of the CDR3 is TGTGCCAGCAGTCCGGGACTGAGTTCAGCTAACTATGGCTACACCTTC.

The V and J genes are TRBV10-2 and TRBJ1-5; D remains ambiguous. The CDR3 contains 14 residues. Germline assignment: CDR1 WSHSY and CDR2 SAAADI. Trimming removed 4 bases from V and 1 base from J, with 8 bases in between. DNA of the CDR3: TGCGCCAGCAGTGTGGAAAGGAGCAATCAGCCCCAGCATTTT. This encodes CASSVERSNQPQHF.

This clonotype was seen a handful of times. This chain joins TRBV7-8 and TRBJ1-4; D unclear. Trimming cost V 0 bases and J 7 bases, with 6 bases left between them. The CDR3 contains 13 residues. In germline, CDR1 is SGHVS, CDR2 FQNEAQ. DNA of the CDR3: TGTGCCAGCAGCTTAGCCATTGGTGAAAAACTGTTTTTT. This encodes CASSLAIGEKLFF.

The chain carries TRBV5-4 and TRBJ2-5; 7 nucleotides match TRBD2. The J segment lost 3 bases and the V segment lost 2 bases, leaving 4 bases of the junction unmatched. The CDR3 spans 14 residues. Germline V CDR1 and CDR2: SGHNT, YYREEE (reference sequence). The CDR3 protein is CASSLTGTKETQYF. In nucleotides, the CDR3 is TGTGCCAGCAGCTTAACCGGGACTAAAGAGACCCAGTACTTC.

The rearrangement uses TRBV12-3 or TRBV12-4 and TRBJ1-2; possibly TRBD1 for D (5 bases). Trimming cost V 7 bases and J 4 bases, with 19 bases left between them. The CDR3 extends over 15 amino acids. Here the CDR3 DNA reads TGTGCCAGCACCCTCACCTCAGGGATCGGCTATGGCTACACCTTC. The encoded protein is CASTLTSGIGYGYTF.

This clonotype came up a few times. This chain links TRBV2 with TRBJ1-6, with unresolved D. Between the trimmed V and J ends, which lost 6 bases and 8 bases, there was a span of 17 bases. The CDR3 is 15 residues long. Germline loops: CDR1 SNHLY, CDR2 FYNNEI. The CDR3 coding sequence is TGTGCCAGCAGAACCTCGTTGCAGCGGGATTCACCCCTCCACTTT. Protein product: CASRTSLQRDSPLHF.

This clonotype was observed a few times. The CDR3 DNA reads TGTGCCAGCAACCCCAGAGAGGGGAGGAACATTCAGTACTTC. This sequence encodes CASNPREGRNIQYF. The chain carries TRBV6-2 or TRBV6-3 and TRBJ2-4, with a possible D match to TRBD2 (6 bases). Per the germline V gene, CDR1 is MNHEY and CDR2 is SVGEGT. Deletions cut 7 bases from V and 7 bases from J, with 17 bases between. The CDR3 is made up of 14 amino acids.

This clonotype was found a few times. Here the CDR3 reads CASSGGSSLAKNIQYF. The CDR3 coding sequence is TGTGCCAGCAGTGGGGGGAGCTCTCTAGCCAAAAACATTCAGTACTTC. The rearrangement uses TRBV6-1 and TRBJ2-4, with D possibly called TRBD1 or TRBD2 (5 bases each). V shed 4 bases and J shed 0 bases, with 13 bases lying between them. CDR1 is MNHNS, CDR2 SASEGT, per germline. CDR3 length: 16 residues.

This clonotype was counted a few times. The genes are TRBV28 and TRBJ2-1; D is ambiguous. V shed 7 bases and J shed 1 base, with 8 bases lying between them. This CDR3 comprises 13 residues. Germline lookup yields CDR1 MDHEN and CDR2 SYDVKM. The CDR3 DNA sequence: TGTGCCAGCAACATCGTATCCTACAATGAGCAGTTCTTC. Translating gives CASNIVSYNEQFF.

The CDR3 DNA follows: TGTGCCAGCAGGATAACAGGGGGCGAGACCCAGTACTTC. Its translation is CASRITGGETQYF. The genes are TRBV5-6 and TRBJ2-5; 9 bases agree with TRBD1. With V trimmed by 5 bases and J by 5 bases, 4 bases remained unmatched. The CDR3 covers 13 residues. Looked up from germline, CDR1 is SGHDT and CDR2 is YYEEEE.

The table lists this clonotype with many counts. The rearrangement uses TRBV18 and TRBJ2-1, with 9 bases aligning to TRBD1. V lost 4 bases and J lost 8; bases outside the gene matches: 3. The CDR3 is made up of 13 amino acids. Germline values: CDR1 KGHSH, CDR2 LQKENI. For the CDR3, the DNA is TGTGCCAGCTCACGTGACAGGGGGGATGAGCAGTTCTTC. Translation gives CASSRDRGDEQFF.

This clonotype was observed many times. The chain uses TRBV28 and TRBJ2-7; D is perhaps TRBD2 (6 bases). In germline, CDR1 is MDHEN, CDR2 SYDVKM. This CDR3 region has 12 residues. Trimming took 11 bases from V and 5 from J, leaving 16 bases between them. The CDR3 loop is CAAGHGGHEQYF. The CDR3 nucleotides are TGTGCCGCGGGGCACGGGGGACACGAGCAGTACTTC.

The table lists this clonotype with a few counts. The chain couples TRBV7-3 to TRBJ1-5, with a weak D call TRBD1 (5 bases). Germline V gene lookup returns CDR1 SGHTA and CDR2 FQGTGA. The CDR3 runs 17 residues. Trimming left V 3 bases short and J 2 bases short, with 17 bases between. This CDR3 is CASSLGPESTGNQPQHF. The CDR3 nucleotides are TGTGCCAGCAGCTTGGGACCAGAGTCCACAGGCAATCAGCCCCAGCATTTT.

This clonotype was counted between two and nine times. The J gene is TRBJ2-1, the V gene TRBV12-3 or TRBV12-4, with TRBD2 matching over 7 bases. CDR3 length equals 13 residues. Trimming at V came to 6 bases and at J to 7 bases, leaving 6 bases not matched to a gene. CDR3 protein: CASSYGLDNEQFF. The CDR3 DNA sequence: TGTGCCAGCAGCTACGGACTAGATAATGAGCAGTTCTTC.

This clonotype was seen only a few times. CDR3 protein: CASSSEEKLFF. As DNA, the CDR3 is TGTGCCAGCAGCTCCGAAGAAAAACTGTTTTTT. The gene calls are TRBV11-2 and TRBJ1-4; D unclear. Per the germline V gene, CDR1 is SGHAT and CDR2 is FQNNGV. V was cut by 4 bases and J by 8 bases, with 5 bases left in between. CDR3 length equals 11 residues.

This clonotype was counted at least ten times. The chain recombines TRBV4-1 with TRBJ2-3; weak D call: TRBD2 (5 bases). Germline-derived CDR1 and CDR2 are MGHRA and YSYEKL. Trimming removed 0 bases at V and 7 bases at J, with 17 bases between. CDR3 length: 16 residues. For the CDR3, the DNA is TGCGCCAGCAGCCAAGATGACGGCAGCCGGAGGAATACGCAGTATTTT. Amino acid sequence: CASSQDDGSRRNTQYF.

This clonotype was detected only a few times. This rearrangement joins TRBV7-2 to TRBJ1-6; no clear D. In germline, CDR1 is SGHTA, CDR2 FQGNSA. The CDR3 consists of 16 residues. V was pared by 4 bases and J by 0 bases, with 10 bases between. The CDR3 region has the DNA TGTGCCAGCAGCTGGATGCCTCGCTCCTATAATTCACCCCTCCACTTT. Translating it yields CASSWMPRSYNSPLHF.

This clonotype was counted ten times or more. The rearrangement links TRBV4-2 to TRBJ1-5; D is uncertain. Germline loops: CDR1 LGHNA, CDR2 YNFKEQ. V lost 0 bases and J 5 bases, leaving 5 bases between the germline ends. The CDR3 has 13 residues. The chain's CDR3 is CASSQEVDQPQHF. CDR3 DNA sequence: TGTGCCAGCAGCCAAGAGGTGGATCAGCCCCAGCATTTT.

The table lists this clonotype with a few counts. V and J are TRBV20-1 and TRBJ2-3; D gene ambiguous. This CDR3 is built from 15 residues. Trimming took 0 bases from V and 1 from J, leaving 11 bases between them. Germline lookup yields CDR1 DFQATT and CDR2 SNEGSKA (reference sequence). The CDR3 spells CSARDGGTGTDTQYF. CDR3 DNA: TGCAGTGCTAGAGATGGTGGTACCGGCACAGATACGCAGTATTTT.